The 21 T cell receptor beta chains below were found in one sample sequenced in a study of regulatory T cells in long-lasting Graves disease. Time point reported: newly diagnosed GD, antithyroid drugs for less than 3 months. RNA extracted from PBMCs served as the sequencing template. In building TCR beta libraries, iRepertoire HTBI primers were used together with Arm-PCR of CDR3 regions. TCRdb redid the calling of the multiplex PCR reads with MiXCR, one entry per CDR3 protein. Here the sample spans roughly 560,000 distinct CDR3 sequences, roughly a sixth being singletons. This sample was also put to use in a study of T cells in Graves' hyperthyroidism and ophthalmopathy.

This specimen consisted of peripheral blood mononuclear cells (PBMCs), obtained at new diagnosis, from a patient treated with antithyroid drugs. The receptor source for this set is a woman aged 40-65 years with Graves disease.

This clonotype was counted ten times or more. DNA of the CDR3: TGTGCCAGCAGCTTTTACACCTCTAGCGGGGGGATTGATGAGCAGTTCTTC. Protein: CASSFYTSSGGIDEQFF. The chain combines TRBV7-9 with TRBJ2-1, with 11 bases fitting TRBD2. The V and J ends lost 3 bases and 8 bases, in that order; junction bases with no gene match: 12. Germline assignment: CDR1 SEHNR and CDR2 FQNEAQ (reference sequence). The length of the CDR3 is 17 residues.

The sample holds many counts of this clonotype. The chain employs TRBV18 and TRBJ1-1; D is uncertain. Germline CDR1 reads KGHSH; CDR2 reads LQKENI. Between the trimmed V and J ends, which lost 6 bases and 11 bases, there was a span of 16 bases. The CDR3 runs 12 residues. For the CDR3, the DNA is TGTGCCAGCTCGTCCGGGCGAGGAATGGCTTTCTTT. Protein sequence: CASSSGRGMAFF.

This clonotype has at least ten counts. The CDR3 here is CASSSPITDTQYF. The CDR3 nucleotides are TGTGCCAGCAGCTCCCCCATCACAGATACGCAGTATTTT. The rearrangement links TRBV12-3 or TRBV12-4 to TRBJ2-3, with D unresolved. The CDR3 sequence is 13 residues long. Trimming removed 6 bases from V and 2 bases from J, with 9 bases in between.

This clonotype was seen a few times. The gene calls are TRBV4-1 and TRBJ2-7; tentative D call: TRBD2 (7 bases). CDR3 size: 14 residues. Germline V lookup: CDR1 MGHRA, CDR2 YSYEKL. The V gene lost 0 bases and the J gene lost 5 bases, with 11 bases spanning the gap. CDR3 DNA: TGCGCCAGCAGCCAAGATGGGGGGGCGGACGAGCAGTACTTC. It specifies CASSQDGGADEQYF.

This clonotype was picked up many times. The gene calls are TRBV2 and TRBJ1-3; a possible D gene is TRBD1 (5 bases). The CDR3 covers 15 residues. Germline V gene sequence: CDR1 SNHLY, CDR2 FYNNEI. The germline V and J ends were trimmed by 3 bases and 2 bases, with 11 bases remaining between them. The CDR3 here is CASSDQGTAGNTIYF. The CDR3 bases are TGTGCCAGCAGTGACCAGGGAACAGCTGGAAACACCATATATTTT.

V and J are TRBV5-6 and TRBJ2-6; TRBD1 matches 8 bases. In germline, CDR1 is SGHDT, CDR2 YYEEEE. CDR3 length equals 18 residues. J lost 0 bases, V lost 4 bases, and 9 bases had no gene match. The CDR3 here is CASSPPRQGSSGANVLTF. The CDR3 nucleotides read TGTGCCAGCAGCCCCCCAAGACAGGGGAGCTCTGGGGCCAACGTCCTGACTTTC.

This chain connects TRBV6-2 or TRBV6-3 to TRBJ1-5; the D gene is possibly TRBD1 (6 bases). V was pared by 6 bases and J by 3 bases, with 18 bases between. The CDR3 extends over 16 amino acids. Germline V gene sequence: CDR1 MNHEY, CDR2 SVGEGT. CDR3 in DNA: TGTGCCAGCAGAGCCACGGGACAAGGCATCAATCAGCCCCAGCATTTT. Its translation is CASRATGQGINQPQHF.

This clonotype was counted at least ten times. The chain's CDR3 is CASSQDGRQGAYEQYF. DNA for the CDR3: TGTGCCAGCAGCCAAGATGGGCGACAGGGGGCCTACGAGCAGTACTTC. The gene calls are TRBV3-1 and TRBJ2-7, with 9 bases matching TRBD1. Trimming cost V 0 bases and J 2 bases; bases outside gene matches: 5. The CDR3 runs to 16 residues. From germline, CDR1 is LGHDT and CDR2 YNNKEL (reference sequence).

This clonotype has ten or more counts. This rearrangement joins TRBV7-6 to TRBJ1-6; 11 bases are shared with TRBD1. The CDR3 is 17 residues long. Germline values: CDR1 SGHVS, CDR2 FNYEAQ. V dropped 5 bases and J dropped 8; count of bases not matched to a gene: 11. CDR3 sequence: CASSELRDRGMDSPLHF. In nucleotides, the CDR3 is TGTGCCAGCAGCGAACTACGGGACAGGGGGATGGATTCACCCCTCCACTTT.

This clonotype was detected many times. This chain uses TRBV3-1 with TRBJ2-5; 10 bases match TRBD2. The CDR3 consists of 16 residues. Unmatched junction bases numbered 4, after V lost 0 bases and J lost 3 bases. Germline V lookup: CDR1 LGHDT, CDR2 YNNKEL (reference sequence). This CDR3 is CASSQEALAGEETQYF. CDR3 sequence (DNA): TGTGCCAGCAGCCAAGAAGCCCTAGCGGGGGAAGAGACCCAGTACTTC.

This clonotype was recorded at least ten times. The rearrangement uses TRBV12-3 or TRBV12-4 and TRBJ1-1; D might be TRBD1 (6 bases). V was shortened by 3 bases and J by 4 bases, with 9 bases between the two germline ends. The CDR3 loop spans 13 amino acids. The CDR3 loop reads CASSLQGLTEAFF. CDR3 nucleotides: TGTGCCAGCAGTTTGCAGGGGCTCACTGAAGCTTTCTTT.

To note about this clonotype: A much more abundant neighbour one base away suggests this may be a read error. V is TRBV12-3 or TRBV12-4 and J is TRBJ2-4; D gene uncertain. This CDR3 comprises 12 residues. CDR3 amino acids: CASSIPQETQHF. The CDR3 DNA is TGTGCCAGCAGCATACCCCAAGAGACCCAGCACTTC.

The chain couples TRBV20-1 to TRBJ2-3; no clear D. Germline V gene data show CDR1 as DFQATT and CDR2 as SNEGSKA (reference sequence). The V end lost 2 bases, the J end lost 5 bases, and 11 bases lay between the germline ends. The CDR3 is 13 residues long. The CDR3 nucleotides are TGCAGTGCTAGACAAATACCCAGAGATACGCAGTATTTT. Its translation: CSARQIPRDTQYF.

In regard to this clonotype: The junction and the germline gene differ at one end; a read error may be behind it. V usage is TRBV5-1 and J usage is TRBJ2-1; D is possibly TRBD2 (7 bases). Looked up from germline, CDR1 is SGHRS and CDR2 is YFSETQ. CDR3 length: 14 amino acids. CDR3 protein: CASSVGGGSNEQFF. Written as DNA, the CDR3 is TGTGCCAGCAGCGTAGGGGGGGGTTCGAATGAGCAGTTCTTC.

A few counts support this clonotype. The V and J genes are TRBV28 and TRBJ2-2; 10 bases map to TRBD2. V lost 2 bases and J lost 2; bases outside the gene matches: 2. Germline lookup yields CDR1 MDHEN and CDR2 SYDVKM. CDR3 length: 16 amino acids. CDR3 nucleotides: TGTGCCAGCAGTTTACTAGCGGGAGTCAACACCGGGGAGCTGTTTTTT. This gives the protein CASSLLAGVNTGELFF.

Comment on this clonotype: This could be a read error, since a much larger clone is one nucleotide away. The conserved final phenylalanine or tryptophan is absent from the CDR3, which likely points to a read error. This rearrangement joins TRBV6-2 or TRBV6-3 to TRBJ1-1, with no clear D. The CDR3 has 12 amino acids. Germline V lookup: CDR1 MNHEY, CDR2 SVGEGT. V was trimmed by 6 bases and J by 0 bases, leaving 5 bases between them. CDR3 nucleotides: TGTGCCAGCAGACGGATGAACACTGAAGCTTTCCTT. Amino acids: CASRRMNTEAFL.

The chain joins TRBV5-1 to TRBJ1-1; TRBD1 might be the D (6 bases). CDR1 SGHRS and CDR2 YFSETQ come from the germline V gene. The CDR3 sequence is 15 residues long. V lost 0 bases, J lost 1 base, and 10 bases lay in between. The CDR3 DNA sequence: TGCGCCAGCAGCTTGGAAGGGGGAGCGAACACTGAAGCTTTCTTT. This gives the protein CASSLEGGANTEAFF.

This clonotype was seen a few times. This chain joins TRBV3-1 and TRBJ2-2; 7 bases match TRBD2. The CDR3 is 16 residues long. V lost 0 bases and J lost 5; bases outside the gene matches: 6. The germline V gene encodes CDR1 LGHDT and CDR2 YNNKEL (reference sequence). The CDR3 sequence is CASSQEWRGNTGELFF. CDR3 nucleotides: TGTGCCAGCAGCCAAGAGTGGCGGGGGAATACCGGGGAGCTGTTTTTT.

In its sample, this clonotype was seen a few times. The chain has TRBV3-1 and TRBJ1-2, with TRBD1 identical over 10 bases. The germline V gene encodes CDR1 LGHDT and CDR2 YNNKEL (reference sequence). There are 17 residues in the CDR3. Trimming took 4 bases from V and 3 from J; bases not matched to a gene: 11. CDR3 DNA: TGTGCCAGCAGCCCTGGACAGGGGGATTTTCGACACTATGGCTACACCTTC. Translated: CASSPGQGDFRHYGYTF.

Concerning this clonotype: With a much larger clone just one base away, this may be a read error. This chain joins TRBV11-3 and TRBJ1-3; the D is unclear. V was clipped by 1 base and J by 0 bases, with 16 bases between them. The CDR3 is 18 amino acids. Looked up from germline, CDR1 is SGHNT and CDR2 is YENEEA. CDR3 bases: TGTGCCAGCAGCTTAGCTAGCGGCGCAGCCACCTCTGGAAACACCATATATTTT. This encodes CASSLASGAATSGNTIYF.

V gene TRBV4-1 combines with J gene TRBJ2-5; D is possibly TRBD2 (5 bases). CDR1 is MGHRA and CDR2 is YSYEKL in the germline V gene. Trimming left V 4 bases short and J 1 base short, with 22 bases between. CDR3 length: 18 residues. CDR3 protein: CASSPFKTSRLSQETQYF. CDR3 bases: TGCGCCAGCAGCCCCTTTAAGACTTCGAGACTAAGCCAAGAGACCCAGTACTTC.